Sequencing of this TCR beta chain was carried out in a study of blood T cell repertoires in COVID-19. The overall study: Samples came from the United States, Italy and Spain, spanning acute and convalescent COVID-19. The cDNA or gDNA used as material had been derived from T cells, B-cell-depleted T cells, or PBMCs.

In the authors' methods: Amplifying reference gene primers gave estimates of nucleated cell counts. The table came from immunoSEQ multiplex PCR; TCRdb's copy has only in-frame clones and leaves some out. D and trimming were read from the DNA, whereas the V and J calls and clone size are those reported in that table. The sample consists of approximately 150,000 clones, over 80% of them appearing once. CDR1 and CDR2 from the germline V gene are KGHSH and LQKENI. The CDR3 covers 14 residues. V was clipped by 5 bases and J by 4 bases; unmatched bases: 3. This clone was counted only a few times. The clonotype originates from a woman between 45 and 60 years old with acute or convalescent COVID-19. The rearrangement uses TRBV18 and TRBJ2-1; 9 nucleotides align to TRBD1. Material: peripheral blood. DNA of the CDR3: TGTGCCAGCTCATTCGGGACAGGGTACAATGAGCAGTTCTTC. Translation: CASSFGTGYNEQFF. The whole variable domain, filled in from reference TRBV18 and TRBJ2-1, reads NAGVMQNPRHLVRRRGQEARLRCSPMKGHSHVYWYRQLPEEGLKFMVYLQKENIIDESGMPKERFSAEFPKEGPSILRIQQVVRGDSAAYFCASSFGTGYNEQFFGPGTRLTVL.